These 22 T cell receptor beta chains were sequenced from one sample in a study of T cells in Graves' hyperthyroidism and ophthalmopathy. RNA transcripts gave rise to amplified TCR beta CDR3 regions. Using the HTBI primer set, a first-round RT-PCR was run on the TCR CDR3. Each CDR3 protein is one row after TCRdb ran MiXCR on the multiplex PCR reads. The sample includes roughly 510,000 distinct CDR3 sequences, around 20% of them seen just once. The sequenced sample was blood. All receptors come from a young man with Graves' hyperthyroidism.

This clonotype was observed many times. The chain links TRBV5-1 to TRBJ2-7; no clear D. CDR3 size: 13 residues. CDR1 and CDR2 (germline): SGHRS, YFSETQ. V shed 1 base and J shed 6 bases, with 11 bases lying between them. This chain's CDR3 is CASSLMGRFEQYF. The CDR3 region has the DNA TGCGCCAGCAGCTTGATGGGAAGGTTCGAGCAGTACTTC.

This clonotype has a count of ten or more. The chain uses TRBV30 and TRBJ1-2; 10 nucleotides align to TRBD1. Germline values: CDR1 GTSNPN, CDR2 SVGIG (reference sequence). The CDR3 sequence is 17 residues long. Germline trimming cut 5 bases from V and 2 bases from J; bases unmatched to any gene: 14. The CDR3 DNA reads TGTGCCTGGTGGTTCAGTCGGAGGACAGGGGGAAACTATGGCTACACCTTC. Amino acids: CAWWFSRRTGGNYGYTF. Looking up the rest from reference TRBV30 and TRBJ1-2 gives the full variable domain: SQTIHQWPATLVQPVGSPLSLECTVEGTSNPNLYWYRQAAGRGLQLLFYSVGIGQISSEVPQNLSASRPQDRQFILSSKKLLLSDSGFYLCAWWFSRRTGGNYGYTFGSGTRLTVV.

This clonotype was counted at least ten times. The V call is TRBV28, the J call TRBJ1-5; maybe TRBD1 (6 bases). Germline-derived CDR1 and CDR2 are MDHEN and SYDVKM. The CDR3 spans 14 residues. The V end lost 5 bases, the J end lost 9 bases, and 17 bases lay between the germline ends. The CDR3 DNA sequence: TGTGCCAGCAGTCCTTTACAGGGATGGAGGCCCCAGCATTTT. Its translation: CASSPLQGWRPQHF.

The sample holds many counts of this clonotype. The chain recombines TRBV24-1 with TRBJ2-5, with TRBD1 matching 8 bases. CDR3 length: 13 amino acids. CDR1 KGHDR and CDR2 SFDVKD come from the germline V gene. The junction had 2 bases not matched to a gene; V was cut back by 9 bases and J by 0 bases. The CDR3 DNA is TGTGCCACCGAGGACAGGGACCAAGAGACCCAGTACTTC. It is translated as CATEDRDQETQYF.

This clonotype was counted at least ten times. The chain combines TRBV2 with TRBJ2-7, with 7 nucleotides matching TRBD1. The V and J ends lost 4 bases and 7 bases, in that order; junction bases with no gene match: 7. Germline V CDR1 and CDR2: SNHLY, FYNNEI. This CDR3 spans 13 amino acids. The CDR3 spells CASSAGGRSEQYF. CDR3 nucleotide sequence: TGTGCCAGCAGTGCAGGGGGACGAAGTGAGCAGTACTTC.

This chain connects TRBV12-3 or TRBV12-4 to TRBJ2-7; possibly TRBD2 for D (6 bases). V gave up 3 bases and J gave up 4 bases, with 16 bases separating them. The CDR3 spans 15 residues. The CDR3 sequence: CASSFSAGLRYEQYF. CDR3 in DNA: TGTGCCAGCAGTTTCAGTGCGGGGCTGAGGTACGAGCAGTACTTC.

This clonotype was detected many times. This chain joins TRBV6-5 and TRBJ1-5; D call uncertain. Per the germline V gene, CDR1 is MNHEY and CDR2 is SVGAGI. Trimming stripped 4 bases from V and 6 bases from J, with 7 bases between. There are 12 residues in the CDR3. The CDR3 loop is CASSSLTQPQHF. CDR3 sequence (DNA): TGTGCCAGCAGTTCTCTAACTCAGCCCCAGCATTTT.

This clonotype was seen ten or more times. CDR3: CASSFRQTDSYEQYF. The CDR3 DNA reads as TGTGCCAGCAGTTTCAGACAGACCGACTCCTACGAGCAGTACTTC. The chain combines TRBV27 with TRBJ2-7, with D possibly TRBD1 on 5 matching bases. The V end lost 3 bases, the J end lost 0 bases, and 12 bases lay between the germline ends. The germline gives CDR1 MNHEY, CDR2 SMNVEV (reference sequence). This CDR3 spans 15 amino acids.

The rearrangement joins TRBV6-2 or TRBV6-3 to TRBJ2-7; D possibly matches TRBD1 or TRBD2 (5 bases each). This CDR3 is built from 17 residues. The germline gives CDR1 MNHEY, CDR2 SVGEGT. V was clipped by 2 bases and J by 0 bases, with 17 bases between them. This chain's CDR3 is CASSYPLSGTDSYEQYF. CDR3 nucleotide sequence: TGTGCCAGCAGTTACCCCTTATCCGGGACCGACTCCTACGAGCAGTACTTC.

The sample holds many counts of this clonotype. The chain has TRBV9 and TRBJ1-1; D gene ambiguous. V was trimmed by 4 bases and J by 4 bases, leaving 14 bases between them. The CDR3 totals 14 residues. CDR1 and CDR2 from the germline V gene are SGDLS and YYNGEE. CDR3 bases: TGTGCCAGCAGCCCCCTCGGAGGTCCCACTGAAGCTTTCTTT. Residues: CASSPLGGPTEAFF. The full variable domain, with the rest looked up from reference TRBV9 and TRBJ1-1, is DSGVTQTPKHLITATGQRVTLRCSPRSGDLSVYWYQQSLDQGLQFLIQYYNGEERAKGNILERFSAQQFPDLHSELNLSSLELGDSALYFCASSPLGGPTEAFFGQGTRLTVV.

The chain has TRBV12-3 or TRBV12-4 and TRBJ2-2, with TRBD2 matching over 9 bases. The V segment lost 5 bases and the J segment 1 base; nucleotides outside the gene matches: 11. The CDR3 consists of 18 residues. The CDR3 sequence: CASSHPAGAGGNTGELFF. The CDR3 nucleotides read TGTGCCAGCAGTCATCCTGCGGGAGCGGGGGGGAACACCGGGGAGCTGTTTTTT.

The rearrangement links TRBV13 to TRBJ2-7; 14 bases align to TRBD2. Germline V CDR1 and CDR2: PRHDT, FYEKMQ (reference sequence). V shed 2 bases, J shed 4 bases, and the junction held 1 base outside the gene matches. The CDR3 is 15 amino acids. The CDR3 bases are TGTGCCAGCAGCTTAAGGACTAGCGGGAGGTACGAGCAGTACTTC. Its protein product is CASSLRTSGRYEQYF.

The genes are TRBV7-2 and TRBJ2-4; 9 nucleotides line up with TRBD1. This CDR3 has 16 amino acids. Germline values: CDR1 SGHTA, CDR2 FQGNSA. V dropped 5 bases and J dropped 9; count of bases not matched to a gene: 14. CDR3 nucleotides: TGTGCCAGCAGCGCCCGGGGACAGGGAGAGTTTGTCATTCAGTACTTC. It codes for CASSARGQGEFVIQYF.

This clonotype was seen ten or more times. The rearrangement uses TRBV28 and TRBJ2-5, with TRBD2 as a possible D gene (7 bases). V lost 5 bases and J lost 4, with 14 bases in between. Germline V CDR1 and CDR2: MDHEN, SYDVKM. There are 14 residues in the CDR3. The CDR3 here is CASSKLAGAETQYF. CDR3 coding DNA: TGTGCCAGCAGTAAACTCGCGGGGGCAGAGACCCAGTACTTC.

This clonotype has a count of ten or more. The V call is TRBV18, the J call TRBJ1-1; unclear D gene. Per the germline V gene, CDR1 is KGHSH and CDR2 is LQKENI. CDR3 length: 14 amino acids. Trimming took 2 bases from V and 4 from J, leaving 11 bases between them. The CDR3 region is CASSPTVKSTEAFF. CDR3 DNA sequence: TGTGCCAGCTCACCAACGGTGAAGAGCACTGAAGCTTTCTTT.

This clonotype was observed many times. A much larger clone differs by one base, so this may be a read error. The chain joins TRBV6-1 to TRBJ1-1; TRBD1 agrees at 9 bases. The CDR3 loop spans 16 amino acids. V shed 5 bases and J 0 bases; nucleotides not matched to a gene: 7. The V gene's germline CDR1 is MNHNS and CDR2 SASEGT. CDR3 sequence reads: CASSRRTGAMNTEAFF. The CDR3 DNA reads as TGTGCCAGCAGTCGACGGACAGGGGCCATGAACACTGAAGCTTTCTTT.

This clonotype was counted between two and nine times. This sequence may be a read error, since a much larger clone differs from it by one base. This likely comes from a read error, as the CDR3 has no conserved phenylalanine or tryptophan at its end. The V and J genes are TRBV19 and TRBJ1-2; the match to TRBD1 covers 7 bases. Trimming cost V 7 bases and J 2 bases; bases outside gene matches: 7. This CDR3 region has 14 residues. Germline V gives CDR1 LNHDA, CDR2 SQIVND (reference sequence). CDR3: CASTLYRGNYGYTL. The CDR3 DNA is TGTGCCAGTACCCTCTACAGGGGCAACTATGGCTACACCCTC.

The V call is TRBV24-1, the J call TRBJ2-7; a possible D gene is TRBD2 (5 bases). V lost 0 bases to trimming and J lost 0 bases, with 17 bases between them. This CDR3 comprises 18 residues. Looked up from germline, CDR1 is KGHDR and CDR2 is SFDVKD. CDR3 sequence: CATSDLRRGRYLSYEQYF. The CDR3 DNA follows: TGTGCCACCAGTGATTTGAGACGTGGGAGATACCTCTCCTACGAGCAGTACTTC.

The chain is built from TRBV18 and TRBJ1-3; D call uncertain. The CDR3 is 14 amino acids. V was trimmed by 0 bases and J by 4 bases, leaving 7 bases between them. In germline, CDR1 is KGHSH, CDR2 LQKENI. The CDR3 nucleotides are TGTGCCAGCTCACCACCCGGGATAGGAAACACCATATATTTT. Translation: CASSPPGIGNTIYF.

Many counts were recorded for this clonotype. The rearrangement links TRBV12-3 or TRBV12-4 to TRBJ2-5; 15 bases fit TRBD2. Unmatched junction bases numbered 4, after V lost 5 bases and J lost 6 bases. There are 15 residues in the CDR3. DNA of the CDR3: TGTGCCAGCAGTCCTGGACTAGCGGGGGGGAAGACCCAGTACTTC. This sequence encodes CASSPGLAGGKTQYF.

This clonotype came up a few times. CDR3 sequence reads: CASSLRGANMNTEAFF. The CDR3 coding sequence is TGTGCCAGCAGCTTAAGGGGGGCCAACATGAACACTGAAGCTTTCTTT. V gene TRBV7-3 combines with J gene TRBJ1-1, with D possibly TRBD1 on 6 matching bases. V dropped 1 base and J dropped 0 bases, with 12 bases sitting between them. The germline V gene encodes CDR1 SGHTA and CDR2 FQGTGA. The CDR3 contains 16 residues. Filled out from reference TRBV7-3 and TRBJ1-1, the complete variable domain reads GAGVSQTPSNKVTEKGKYVELRCDPISGHTALYWYRQSLGQGPEFLIYFQGTGAADDSGLPNDRFFAVRPEGSVSTLKIQRTERGDSAVYLCASSLRGANMNTEAFFGQGTRLTVV.

About this clonotype itself: A read error may account for a junction end that differs from germline. This chain connects TRBV5-1 to TRBJ2-2; TRBD1 agrees at 8 bases. The CDR3 has 15 residues. Germline lookup yields CDR1 SGHRS and CDR2 YFSETQ. CDR3 coding DNA: TGCGCCAGCAACTTGGTAGCAGGGGGCTCCGGGGAGCTGTTTTTT. It codes for CASNLVAGGSGELFF.